The 12 T cell receptor beta chains listed next were all sequenced from one sample in a study of early T cells in non-severe SARS-CoV-2 infection. TCRdb re-analysed the 5' RACE reads in MiXCR, keeping a single row per CDR3 protein. The top ten hold 4.5% to 7% of the sample, which has some 96,000 distinct CDR3 sequences, more than 13% seen once. Sequenced material: whole blood. The receptors were gathered from an adult who was a healthcare worker with PCR-confirmed SARS-CoV-2 infection or an uninfected control (not recorded which).

This clonotype came up once. The chain uses TRBV10-3 and TRBJ1-3; D is uncertain. There are 13 residues in the CDR3. With 11 bases removed from V and 4 bases from J, the gap between germline ends came to 15 bases. The V gene's germline CDR1 is ENHRY and CDR2 SYGVKD. CDR3 nucleotide sequence: TGTGCCGCAAAGACGCCGATCGGAAACACCATATATTTT. It yields the protein CAAKTPIGNTIYF.

The CDR3 DNA reads as TGTGCCAGCAGCCCTACAGTAAATGAAAAACTGTTTTTT. Translated, it gives CASSPTVNEKLFF. V and J are TRBV7-9 and TRBJ1-4; D is undetermined. The germline CDR1 and CDR2 sequences are SEHNR and FQNEAQ (reference sequence). Trimming pared 5 bases from V and 5 bases from J, leaving 9 bases between. The CDR3 sequence is 13 residues long.

This clonotype showed up just a few times. Its ends do not fully match the called genes, so a read error is possible. This chain connects TRBV9 to TRBJ2-1, with 11 bases lining up with TRBD2. CDR1 is SGDLS, CDR2 YYNGEE, per germline. The CDR3 loop spans 16 amino acids. The CDR3 reads CASSVRFSAASGRLHF. In nucleotides, the CDR3 is TGTGCCAGCAGCGTGAGATTTTCGGCGGCTAGCGGGAGGTTACATTTC. The whole variable domain, filled in from reference TRBV9 and TRBJ2-1, reads DSGVTQTPKHLITATGQRVTLRCSPRSGDLSVYWYQQSLDQGLQFLIQYYNGEERAKGNILERFSAQQFPDLHSELNLSSLELGDSALYFCASSVRFSAASGRLHFGPGTRLTVL.

This clonotype was picked up a small number of times. The CDR3 is CSARLLGTTDQETQYF. The CDR3 DNA follows: TGCAGTGCTAGGCTCCTAGGGACAACGGACCAAGAGACCCAGTACTTC. This chain links TRBV20-1 with TRBJ2-5, with a weak D call TRBD1 (6 bases). Trimming stripped 3 bases from V and 0 bases from J, with 17 bases between. The CDR3 has 16 amino acids. Per germline, CDR1 DFQATT and CDR2 SNEGSKA (reference sequence).

The V call is TRBV12-3 or TRBV12-4, the J call TRBJ1-5; perhaps TRBD1 as D (5 bases). This CDR3 region has 13 residues. V lost 7 bases, J lost 4 bases, and 11 bases lay in between. CDR3 sequence reads: CASTLRGNQPQHF. The CDR3 bases are TGTGCCAGCACCCTGCGGGGGAATCAGCCCCAGCATTTT.

The chain combines TRBV9 with TRBJ2-7, with no clear D. This CDR3 has 15 amino acids. Looked up from germline, CDR1 is SGDLS and CDR2 is YYNGEE. Trimming removed 4 bases from V and 4 bases from J, with 18 bases in between. Here the CDR3 reads CASSLGSVVGYEQYF. The DNA for the CDR3 is TGTGCCAGCAGCTTGGGAAGCGTGGTAGGATACGAGCAGTACTTC.

This clonotype has just one count. The rearrangement links TRBV6-1 to TRBJ2-3; 10 positions match TRBD1. This CDR3 comprises 17 residues. Trimming took 5 bases from V and 4 from J; bases not matched to a gene: 12. Germline values: CDR1 MNHNS, CDR2 SASEGT. CDR3 residues: CASSSIPGTGVADTQYF. The CDR3 DNA reads as TGTGCCAGCAGTTCCATCCCCGGGACAGGGGTAGCAGATACGCAGTATTTT.

At least ten counts were recorded for this clonotype. V is TRBV7-2 and J is TRBJ2-3, with D unresolved. Germline-derived CDR1 and CDR2 are SGHTA and FQGNSA. The ends were cut back, 5 bases at V and 2 bases at J, with 14 bases in the middle. The CDR3 is 15 amino acids. The CDR3 nucleotides read TGTGCCAGCAGCCGTGTGATCGGCTACACAGATACGCAGTATTTT. It specifies CASSRVIGYTDTQYF.

J is TRBJ1-6 and V is TRBV7-9; D ambiguous. Trimming took 1 base from V and 10 from J, leaving 8 bases between them. CDR1 SEHNR and CDR2 FQNEAQ come from the germline V gene (reference sequence). The CDR3 contains 13 residues. The CDR3 coding sequence is TGTGCCAGCAGCTTAGGCAGGCAATCACCCCTCCACTTT. As protein: CASSLGRQSPLHF. Supplemented by reference TRBV7-9 and TRBJ1-6, the full variable domain reads DTGVSQNPRHKITKRGQNVTFRCDPISEHNRLYWYRQTLGQGPEFLTYFQNEAQLEKSRLLSDRFSAERPKGSFSTLEIQRTEQGDSAMYLCASSLGRQSPLHFGNGTRLTVT.

In this sample, this clonotype turned up many times. J is TRBJ1-5 and V is TRBV12-5, with TRBD1 as a possible D gene (6 bases). V was shortened by 8 bases and J by 7 bases, with 12 bases between the two germline ends. CDR3 length: 12 residues. The germline V gene has CDR1 LGHNT and CDR2 FRNRAP. For the CDR3, the DNA is TGTGCTAGTTCAGAGGGGGGCCAGCCCCAGCATTTT. It encodes CASSEGGQPQHF.

Only a few counts were recorded for this clonotype. This chain uses TRBV12-3 or TRBV12-4 with TRBJ2-2; D is ambiguous. This CDR3 has 12 amino acids. Trimming left V 7 bases short and J 5 bases short, with 8 bases between. CDR3 sequence reads: CASTGRTGELFF. The CDR3 coding sequence is TGTGCCAGCACTGGACGGACCGGGGAGCTGTTTTTT.

This clonotype has more than one count but fewer than ten. The chain employs TRBV6-5 and TRBJ2-7, with D possibly TRBD2 on 6 matching bases. Trimming removed 5 bases from V and 7 bases from J, with 18 bases in between. Germline lookup yields CDR1 MNHEY and CDR2 SVGAGI. CDR3 length: 14 amino acids. This CDR3 is CASSNLARRWEQYF. CDR3 nucleotide sequence: TGTGCCAGCAGTAACCTAGCGCGTCGGTGGGAGCAGTACTTC.